This T cell receptor beta chain was sequenced during a study of shared clonotypes between healthy human individuals. Study-level findings and limits: Non-shared clonotypes had lower generation probabilities than clonotypes shared by all four sorted-subset donors.

Sequencing used immunoSEQ multiplex PCR; TCRdb keeps in-frame clones, though not all of them. Among about 2.4 million clones, roughly 93% were seen once, and the ten largest hold roughly 0.36%. About this clone itself: Its specificity is unknown.

CDR1 MNHEY and CDR2 SVGAGI come from the germline V gene. The CDR3 is 14 residues long. J was trimmed by 4 bases and V by 5 bases; bases with no gene match: 5. Sequencing was done on a sample of naive CD4+ T cells from PBMCs. The subset here: CD45RA+ positively selected. The source of this sequence is a man younger than 35 in good health. Some clones in this sample may be carry-over from other donors' samples. The chain employs TRBV6-5 and TRBJ1-3; TRBD1 matches at 7 bases. The CDR3 sequence is CASSRARGGNTIYF. The CDR3 DNA reads as TGTGCCAGCAGTCGGGCCAGGGGGGGAAACACCATATATTTT.